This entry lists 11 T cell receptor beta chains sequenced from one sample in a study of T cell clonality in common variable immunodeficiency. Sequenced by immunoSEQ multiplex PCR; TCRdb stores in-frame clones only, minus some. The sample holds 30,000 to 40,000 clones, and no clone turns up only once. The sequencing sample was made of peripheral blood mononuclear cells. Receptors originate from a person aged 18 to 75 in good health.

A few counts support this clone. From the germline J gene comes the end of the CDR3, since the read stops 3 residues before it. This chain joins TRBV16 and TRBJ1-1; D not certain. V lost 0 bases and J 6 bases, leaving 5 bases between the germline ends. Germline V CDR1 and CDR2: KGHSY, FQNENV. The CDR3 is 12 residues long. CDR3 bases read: TGTGCCAGCAGCCAATCAGGCCCTGAA. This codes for CASSQSGPE. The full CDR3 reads CASSQSGPEAFF.

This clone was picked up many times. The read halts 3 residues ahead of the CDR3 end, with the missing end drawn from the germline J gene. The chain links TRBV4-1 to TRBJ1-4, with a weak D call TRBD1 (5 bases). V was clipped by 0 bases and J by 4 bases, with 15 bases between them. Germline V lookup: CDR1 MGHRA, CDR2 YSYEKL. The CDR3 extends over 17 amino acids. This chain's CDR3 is CASSQEAFGGFNEKLFF. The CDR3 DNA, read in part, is TGCGCCAGCAGCCAAGAGGCCTTCGGGGGGTTTAATGAAAAA.

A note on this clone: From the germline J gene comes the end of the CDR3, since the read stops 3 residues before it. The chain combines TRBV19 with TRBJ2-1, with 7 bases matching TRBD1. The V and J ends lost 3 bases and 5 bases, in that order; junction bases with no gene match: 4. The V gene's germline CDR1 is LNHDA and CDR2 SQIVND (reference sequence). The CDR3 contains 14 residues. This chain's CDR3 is CASSMGQGDNEQFF. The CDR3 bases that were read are TGTGCCAGTAGTATGGGCCAGGGGGACAATGAG. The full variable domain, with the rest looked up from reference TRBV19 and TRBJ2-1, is DGGITQSPKYLFRKEGQNVTLSCEQNLNHDAMYWYRQDPGQGLRLIYYSQIVNDFQKGDIAEGYSVSREKKESFPLTVTSAQKNPTAFYLCASSMGQGDNEQFFGPGTRLTVL.

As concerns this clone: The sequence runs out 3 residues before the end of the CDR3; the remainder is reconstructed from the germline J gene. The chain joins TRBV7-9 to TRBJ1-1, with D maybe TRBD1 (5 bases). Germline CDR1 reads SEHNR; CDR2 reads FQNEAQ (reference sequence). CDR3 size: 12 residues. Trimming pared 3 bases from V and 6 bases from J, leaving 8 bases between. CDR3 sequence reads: CASSFRGAEAFF. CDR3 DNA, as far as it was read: TGTGCCAGCAGCTTCCGGGGGGCTGAA.

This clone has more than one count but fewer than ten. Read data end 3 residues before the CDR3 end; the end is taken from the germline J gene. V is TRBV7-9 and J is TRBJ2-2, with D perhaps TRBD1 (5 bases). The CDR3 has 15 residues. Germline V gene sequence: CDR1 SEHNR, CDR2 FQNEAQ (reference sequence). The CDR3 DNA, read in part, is TGTGCCAGCAGCGGTAGGCTCTCTGGGGCCAACGTG. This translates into CASSGRLSGANV. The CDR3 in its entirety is CASSGRLSGANVLFF.

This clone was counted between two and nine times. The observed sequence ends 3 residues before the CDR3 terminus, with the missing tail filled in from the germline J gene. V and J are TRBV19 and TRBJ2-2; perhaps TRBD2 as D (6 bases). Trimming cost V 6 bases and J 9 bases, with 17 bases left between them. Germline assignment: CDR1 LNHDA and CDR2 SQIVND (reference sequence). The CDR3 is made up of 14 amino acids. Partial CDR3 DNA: TGTGCCAGTAGATACGGGGGTAGCCCCCGGGAG. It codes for CASRYGGSPRE. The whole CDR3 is CASRYGGSPRELFF.

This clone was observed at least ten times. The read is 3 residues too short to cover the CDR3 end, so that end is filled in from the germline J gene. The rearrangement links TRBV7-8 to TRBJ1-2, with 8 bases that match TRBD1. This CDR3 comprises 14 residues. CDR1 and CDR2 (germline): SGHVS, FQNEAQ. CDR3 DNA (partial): TGTGCCAGCAGCTTAGCGCAGGGGGCATGGGGC. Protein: CASSLAQGAWG. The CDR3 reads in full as CASSLAQGAWGYTF.

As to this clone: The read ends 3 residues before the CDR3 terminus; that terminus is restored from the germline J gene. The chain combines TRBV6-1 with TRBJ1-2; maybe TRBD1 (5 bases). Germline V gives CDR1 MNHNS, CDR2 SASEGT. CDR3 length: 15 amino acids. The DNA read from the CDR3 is TGTGCCAGCAGTGAGCCCTCCGAGGGGTCAAATGAC. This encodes CASSEPSEGSND. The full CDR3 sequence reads CASSEPSEGSNDYTF.

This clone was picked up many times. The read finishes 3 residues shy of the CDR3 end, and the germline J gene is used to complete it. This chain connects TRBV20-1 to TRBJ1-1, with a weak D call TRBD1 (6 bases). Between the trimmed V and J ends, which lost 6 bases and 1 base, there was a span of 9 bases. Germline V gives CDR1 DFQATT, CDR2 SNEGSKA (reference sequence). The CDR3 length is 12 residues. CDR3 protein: CSAVQGNTEAFF. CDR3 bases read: TGCAGTGCCGTACAGGGGAACACTGAA.

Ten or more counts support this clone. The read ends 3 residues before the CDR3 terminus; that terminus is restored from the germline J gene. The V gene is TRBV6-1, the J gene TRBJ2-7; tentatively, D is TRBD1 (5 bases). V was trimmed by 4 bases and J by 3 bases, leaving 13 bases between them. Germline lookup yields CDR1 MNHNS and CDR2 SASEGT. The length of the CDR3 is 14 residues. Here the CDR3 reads CASSVLQVLYEQYF. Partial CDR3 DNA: TGTGCCAGCAGTGTTCTACAGGTGCTCTACGAG.

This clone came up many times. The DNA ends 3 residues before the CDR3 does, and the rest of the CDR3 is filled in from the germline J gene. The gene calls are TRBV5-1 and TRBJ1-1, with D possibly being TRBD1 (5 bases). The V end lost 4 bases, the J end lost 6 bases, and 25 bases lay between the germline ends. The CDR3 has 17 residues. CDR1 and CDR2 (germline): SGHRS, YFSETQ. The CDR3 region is CASSASGGGLGIAEAFF. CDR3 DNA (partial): TGCGCCAGCAGCGCGTCTGGGGGGGGACTGGGAATCGCTGAA.